These 21 T cell receptor beta chains were sequenced from one sample in a study of metastatic and nonmetastatic thyroid tumors. TCRdb reprocessed the PCR reads using MiXCR. The table shows roughly 83,000 clones, with around 14% occurring only once. Patients were all untreated before their thyroid surgery. Sequencing input: blood. These receptors all stem from a female donor with papillary thyroid cancer or a benign thyroid nodule (not recorded which). Some clones in this sample may be carry-over from other donors' samples.

In this sample, this clone turned up many times. J is TRBJ2-7 and V is TRBV7-9; D call uncertain. This CDR3 spans 12 amino acids. V was cut by 3 bases and J by 4 bases, with 7 bases left in between. Germline assignment: CDR1 SEHNR and CDR2 FQNEAQ (reference sequence). Here the CDR3 reads CASSLSPYEQYF. The CDR3 nucleotides are TGTGCCAGCAGCTTGTCACCATACGAGCAGTACTTC.

This clone was recorded many times. The CDR3 loop is CASSLGPGSNQPQHF. CDR3 in DNA: TGTGCCAGCAGTTTAGGGCCGGGGAGCAATCAGCCCCAGCATTTT. This chain joins TRBV12-3 or TRBV12-4 and TRBJ1-5, with D unclear. The CDR3 totals 15 residues. V lost 1 base and J lost 1, with 8 bases in between.

This clone was seen at least ten times. This CDR3 is also generated by other DNA sequences in the sample. For the CDR3, the DNA is TGTGCCACCCCCAGATGGGGAGGTAATGAAAAACTGTTTTTT. It translates to CATPRWGGNEKLFF. The gene calls are TRBV19 and TRBJ1-4; D is unclear. V was clipped by 10 bases and J by 4 bases, with 16 bases between them. Germline-derived CDR1 and CDR2 are LNHDA and SQIVND (reference sequence). The CDR3 is 14 residues long.

In its sample, this clone was seen a few times. The chain carries TRBV6-5 and TRBJ2-5; no clear D. Trimming removed 3 bases from V and 7 bases from J, with 6 bases in between. The germline CDR1 and CDR2 sequences are MNHEY and SVGAGI. The CDR3 spans 11 residues. The CDR3 loop is CASSYGSTQYF. CDR3 coding DNA: TGTGCCAGCAGTTATGGTTCGACCCAGTACTTC.

This chain joins TRBV11-2 and TRBJ1-2, with a possible D match to TRBD1 (6 bases). Germline lookup yields CDR1 SGHAT and CDR2 FQNNGV. The V end was cut by 4 bases, the J end by 11 bases, with 14 bases between. The CDR3 sequence is 12 residues long. The CDR3 is CASSYTGNGYTF. CDR3 nucleotides: TGTGCCAGCAGCTACACAGGGAACGGATACACCTTC.

This clone came up a few times. The chain joins TRBV28 to TRBJ2-7; 7 positions agree with TRBD1. Trimming took 6 bases from V and 0 from J; bases not matched to a gene: 11. Per germline, CDR1 MDHEN and CDR2 SYDVKM. CDR3 size: 16 residues. CDR3 nucleotides: TGTGCCAGCAGACCCCCCCGGACAGGTGTCTCCTACGAGCAGTACTTC. This encodes CASRPPRTGVSYEQYF.

Points on this clone: This same CDR3 is encoded by further DNA sequences in the sample. V usage is TRBV20-1 and J usage is TRBJ1-6; D uncertain. The CDR3 is 14 residues long. Germline V gene lookup returns CDR1 DFQATT and CDR2 SNEGSKA (reference sequence). The V and J ends lost 2 bases and 8 bases respectively, with 13 bases between them. The CDR3 spells CSARMTVSDSPLHF. CDR3 nucleotides: TGCAGTGCTAGAATGACGGTTTCGGATTCACCCCTCCACTTT.

At least ten counts were recorded for this clone. The rearrangement links TRBV24-1 to TRBJ2-2; 7 positions agree with TRBD2. Germline V CDR1 and CDR2: KGHDR, SFDVKD. J lost 3 bases, V lost 3 bases, and 9 bases had no gene match. The CDR3 has 17 amino acids. The CDR3 sequence: CATSDPGGKWYTGELFF. The CDR3 region has the DNA TGTGCCACCAGTGATCCCGGGGGGAAGTGGTACACCGGGGAGCTGTTTTTT.

This clone occurred a few times. This rearrangement joins TRBV30 to TRBJ2-5, with no clear D. The CDR3 is made up of 15 amino acids. V lost 0 bases, J lost 3 bases, and 14 bases lay in between. The germline gives CDR1 GTSNPN, CDR2 SVGIG (reference sequence). The CDR3 coding sequence is TGTGCCTGGAGTGTAGGGCTGGGCGCTAAAGAGACCCAGTACTTC. Its protein product is CAWSVGLGAKETQYF.

The table lists this clone with many counts. In nucleotides, the CDR3 is TGTGCCTGGAGTGACCAGGCCCCTGGAAACACCATATATTTT. Amino acids: CAWSDQAPGNTIYF. The V gene is TRBV30, the J gene TRBJ1-3; D is unresolved. Per the germline V gene, CDR1 is GTSNPN and CDR2 is SVGIG (reference sequence). This CDR3 comprises 14 residues. Between the trimmed V and J ends, which lost 1 base and 2 bases, there was a span of 9 bases.

In its sample, this clone was seen many times. The rearrangement links TRBV5-6 to TRBJ1-4, with TRBD1 identical over 9 bases. With 4 bases clipped from V and 5 bases from J, the junction kept 6 bases outside the gene matches. Germline CDR1 SGHDT, CDR2 YYEEEE. The CDR3 runs 15 residues. DNA for the CDR3: TGTGCCAGCAGCCGAACCGGGACAGGGAATGAAAAACTGTTTTTT. Translating gives CASSRTGTGNEKLFF.

As to this clone: This may be a read error: a much more frequent sequence differs by one nucleotide. The chain combines TRBV5-6 with TRBJ2-7; D uncertain. The V gene lost 2 bases and the J gene lost 2 bases, with 14 bases spanning the gap. Germline CDR1 SGHDT, CDR2 YYEEEE. The CDR3 runs 15 residues. The CDR3 nucleotides read TGTGCCAGCAGCTTCGAGTCGGGTACGGCCTACGAGCAGTACTTC. Encoded protein: CASSFESGTAYEQYF.

This clone has only a few counts. Since a much larger clone is just one base distant, this may be a read error. V gene TRBV29-1 combines with J gene TRBJ2-2; perhaps TRBD1 as D (5 bases). In germline, CDR1 is SQVTM, CDR2 ANQGSEA. The CDR3 is 15 residues long. V lost 1 base to trimming and J lost 6 bases, with 15 bases between them. The CDR3 nucleotides are TGCAGCGTTGAAGTGACAGTGGGCCAGGCCGGGGAGCTGTTTTTT. Amino acid sequence: CSVEVTVGQAGELFF.

This clone was seen many times. The chain couples TRBV7-2 to TRBJ1-5; D is undetermined. The germline V gene has CDR1 SGHTA and CDR2 FQGNSA. Trimming shortened V by 1 base and J by 6 bases, and 7 bases separated the two germline ends. The CDR3 is 13 amino acids. The CDR3 spells CASSLEHFQPQHF. In DNA form, the CDR3 reads TGTGCCAGCAGCTTAGAACATTTTCAGCCCCAGCATTTT.

This clone showed up many times. The chain joins TRBV19 to TRBJ1-1; D not resolved. The CDR3 totals 12 residues. Per germline, CDR1 LNHDA and CDR2 SQIVND (reference sequence). Trimming took off 10 bases at V and 1 base at J, with 10 bases between the two ends. The CDR3 DNA sequence: TGTGCCACCCGGGAGAAGAACACTGAAGCTTTCTTT. Its translation is CATREKNTEAFF.

A word on this clone: Mismatch with germline at one junction end may stem from a read error. The CDR3 spells CASSPCRRDNYGYTF. The CDR3 DNA reads as TGTGCCAGCAGCCCCTGCCGACGGGATAACTATGGCTATACCTTC. J is TRBJ1-2 and V is TRBV7-9; the D is unclear. CDR1 SEHNR and CDR2 FQNEAQ come from the germline V gene (reference sequence). The CDR3 length is 15 residues.

There are a few counts of this clone. One end of the junction varies from germline; a read error may be responsible. J is TRBJ2-2 and V is TRBV6-5; 11 bases agree with TRBD2. Per germline, CDR1 MNHEY and CDR2 SVGAGI. The CDR3 loop spans 16 amino acids. CDR3 residues: CASSYIAGGNAGEMFF. The CDR3 DNA reads TGTGCCAGCAGTTATATAGCGGGGGGGAATGCCGGGGAGATGTTTTTT.

This clone was seen ten or more times. The chain uses TRBV7-9 and TRBJ2-2; D uncertain. This CDR3 spans 14 amino acids. Germline loops: CDR1 SEHNR, CDR2 FQNEAQ (reference sequence). Trimming removed 1 base at V and 2 bases at J, with 5 bases between. CDR3 bases: TGTGCCAGCAGCTTAGTGGGTAACACCGGGGAGCTGTTTTTT. Translated, it gives CASSLVGNTGELFF.

There are many counts of this clone. The J gene is TRBJ1-2, the V gene TRBV12-3 or TRBV12-4; 8 nucleotides agree with TRBD1. The trim removed 9 bases at V and 0 bases at J, leaving 6 bases unmatched. The CDR3 covers 14 residues. This chain's CDR3 is CASDNRGTNYGYTF. The CDR3 DNA reads as TGTGCCAGTGATAACAGGGGGACTAACTATGGCTACACCTTC.

This clone was counted at least ten times. The V and J genes are TRBV7-9 and TRBJ1-2; D is possibly TRBD1 (5 bases). CDR1 and CDR2 (germline): SEHNR, FQNEAQ (reference sequence). The germline V and J ends were trimmed by 2 bases and 7 bases, with 14 bases remaining between them. The CDR3 has 14 residues. CDR3 DNA: TGTGCCAGCAGCTTACGGCAGGGAGAAGGTGGCTACACCTTC. Its protein product is CASSLRQGEGGYTF. The full variable domain, its missing parts supplied by reference TRBV7-9 and TRBJ1-2, is DTGVSQNPRHKITKRGQNVTFRCDPISEHNRLYWYRQTLGQGPEFLTYFQNEAQLEKSRLLSDRFSAERPKGSFSTLEIQRTEQGDSAMYLCASSLRQGEGGYTFGSGTRLTVV.

This clone was seen many times. The gene calls are TRBV15 and TRBJ1-5; 7 positions match TRBD1. Per the germline V gene, CDR1 is LNHNV and CDR2 is YYDKDF (reference sequence). The CDR3 is 14 residues long. V was clipped by 0 bases and J by 5 bases; unmatched bases: 1. The chain's CDR3 is CATSREGGHQPQHF. The CDR3 nucleotides read TGTGCCACCAGCAGAGAAGGGGGCCATCAGCCCCAGCATTTT.